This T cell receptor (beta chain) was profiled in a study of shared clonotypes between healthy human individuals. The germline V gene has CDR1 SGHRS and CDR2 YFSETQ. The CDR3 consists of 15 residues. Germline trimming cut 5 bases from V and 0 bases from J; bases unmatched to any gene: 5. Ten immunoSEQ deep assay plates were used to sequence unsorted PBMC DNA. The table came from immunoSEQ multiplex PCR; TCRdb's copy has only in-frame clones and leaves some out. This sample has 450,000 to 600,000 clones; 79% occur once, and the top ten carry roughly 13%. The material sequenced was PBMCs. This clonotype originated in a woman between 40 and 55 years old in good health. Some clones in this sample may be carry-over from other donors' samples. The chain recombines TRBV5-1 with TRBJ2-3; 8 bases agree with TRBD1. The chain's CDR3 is CASSQGAGSTDTQYF. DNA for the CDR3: TGCGCCAGCAGTCAGGGGGCTGGGAGCACAGATACGCAGTATTTT.